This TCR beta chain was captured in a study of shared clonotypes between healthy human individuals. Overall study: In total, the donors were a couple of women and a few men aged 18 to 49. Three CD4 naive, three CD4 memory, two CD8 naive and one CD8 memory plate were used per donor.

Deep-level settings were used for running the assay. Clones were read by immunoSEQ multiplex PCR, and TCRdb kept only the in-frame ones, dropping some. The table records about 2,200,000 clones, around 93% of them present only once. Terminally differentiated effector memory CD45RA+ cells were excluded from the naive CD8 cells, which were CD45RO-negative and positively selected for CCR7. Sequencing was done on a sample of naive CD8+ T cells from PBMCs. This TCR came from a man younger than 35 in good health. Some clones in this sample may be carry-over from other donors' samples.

For the CDR3, the DNA is TGTGCCAGCAGTCCCTTTCGCGGGGAGGGCACAGAAAACGAGCAGTACTTC. Translation gives CASSPFRGEGTENEQYF. The chain uses TRBV27 and TRBJ2-7; 7 bases fit TRBD2. This CDR3 comprises 17 residues. The V and J ends lost 5 bases and 5 bases, in that order; junction bases with no gene match: 18. Germline V gene lookup returns CDR1 MNHEY and CDR2 SMNVEV (reference sequence).